These 6 T cell receptor beta chains share one sample of origin, sequenced in a study of blood T cell repertoires in COVID-19. Sequenced by immunoSEQ multiplex PCR; TCRdb stores in-frame clones only, minus some. The table has approximately 190,000 clones, about 86% seen once. The specimen was PBMCs or T cells enriched from blood (not recorded which). The receptors originated from a woman between 40 and 55 years old in a cohort exposed to, infected with or recovered from COVID-19 (not recorded which).

The V and J genes are TRBV6-5 and TRBJ1-2; TRBD1 is a possible D gene (5 bases). This CDR3 spans 12 amino acids. Germline lookup yields CDR1 MNHEY and CDR2 SVGAGI. V gave up 9 bases and J gave up 2 bases, with 10 bases separating them. CDR3 residues: CASWDLNYGYTF. The CDR3 DNA is TGTGCCAGTTGGGACTTAAACTATGGCTACACCTTC.

The V and J genes are TRBV7-9 and TRBJ2-5, with D unclear. CDR1 is SEHNR and CDR2 is FQNEAQ in the germline V gene (reference sequence). This CDR3 region has 14 residues. Trimming stripped 4 bases from V and 4 bases from J, with 13 bases between. The CDR3: CASSSTTGIETQYF. The CDR3 DNA reads TGTGCCAGCAGCTCTACGACTGGTATAGAGACCCAGTACTTC.

This clone was counted a few times. As DNA, the CDR3 is TGTGCCAGCAGCCAAGCCCCTGGCGGGTTGTACAATGAGCAGTTCTTC. Translated, it gives CASSQAPGGLYNEQFF. The chain links TRBV3-1 (or the pseudogene TRBV3-2) to TRBJ2-1, with D perhaps TRBD2 (5 bases). Germline V CDR1 and CDR2: LGHDT, YNNKEL (reference sequence). V was pared by 1 base and J by 4 bases, with 14 bases between. The CDR3 is made up of 16 amino acids.

The chain joins TRBV30 to TRBJ2-7; 10 bases line up with TRBD2. The CDR3 spans 21 residues. The V gene's germline CDR1 is GTSNPN and CDR2 SVGIG (reference sequence). V was clipped by 0 bases and J by 2 bases; unmatched bases: 22. The chain's CDR3 is CAWSVWTGLGLAGVRTYEQYF. In DNA, the CDR3 is TGTGCCTGGAGTGTCTGGACCGGGCTGGGGCTAGCGGGAGTTCGGACCTACGAGCAGTACTTC.

The CDR3 is CASSFTPIEAFF. Written as DNA, the CDR3 is TGTGCCAGCAGCTTCACTCCGATTGAAGCTTTCTTT. The gene calls are TRBV7-9 and TRBJ1-1; D gene ambiguous. The V end lost 3 bases, the J end lost 7 bases, and 9 bases lay between the germline ends. The germline V gene has CDR1 SEHNR and CDR2 FQNEAQ (reference sequence). CDR3 size: 12 residues.

This chain links TRBV19 with TRBJ1-1; D is perhaps TRBD1 (5 bases). The CDR3 consists of 16 residues. Germline-derived CDR1 and CDR2 are LNHDA and SQIVND (reference sequence). V gave up 5 bases and J gave up 1 base, with 17 bases separating them. CDR3 in DNA: TGTGCCAGTAGTCCCACTGCGGACAACTGGAACACTGAAGCTTTCTTT. This sequence encodes CASSPTADNWNTEAFF. Together with reference TRBV19 and TRBJ1-1, the CDR3 gives the full variable domain: DGGITQSPKYLFRKEGQNVTLSCEQNLNHDAMYWYRQDPGQGLRLIYYSQIVNDFQKGDIAEGYSVSREKKESFPLTVTSAQKNPTAFYLCASSPTADNWNTEAFFGQGTRLTVV.